This T cell receptor beta chain was sequenced during a study of OX40 agonist ivuxolimab in advanced cancers. Regarding the complete study: Ivuxolimab was an agonistic, fully human IgG2 monoclonal antibody directed against OX40 (CD134), a costimulatory receptor. Intravenous ivuxolimab was administered to patients every 2 weeks at six dose levels: 0.01, 0.1, 0.3, 1.5, 3 and 10 mg/kg. Of the approximately 50 dose-escalation patients, hepatocellular carcinoma was present in approximately 20, melanoma in roughly 15, renal cell carcinoma in 9 and head and neck cancer in 9. In the dose-escalation cohort, 82.7% of patients were male, and the mean age was approximately 55 years, with a range of about 20 to 90. Patients were allowed to have had prior anti-PD-1, anti-PD-L1 or anti-CTLA-4 therapy, and 40% of the dose-escalation patients had been treated with checkpoint inhibitors. Partial responses occurred in three dose-escalation patients: two with cutaneous melanoma and one with hepatocellular carcinoma. Peripheral TCRbeta sequencing aimed to test whether ivuxolimab altered TCR sequence diversity and caused clonal T-cell expansion. The paper covers the monotherapy dose-escalation part of the phase I ivuxolimab trial, which included N of about 51 patients. Summary of the overall study and its limitations: In partial responders in the 0.1-3.0 mg/kg groups, normalized peripheral clonal expansion was found to be among the lowest, especially among CD8+ T cells. After ivuxolimab, CD8+ T cells had more expanded clones than CD4+ T cells on average. Low levels of normalized T-cell clonal expansion were also shown by some nonresponding patients. The antigen specificity of the peripheral T cells that underwent clonal expansion was not determined. At doses from 0.1 to 3.0 mg/kg, clonal expansion was seen in both CD4+ and CD8+ blood T cells between baseline and week 6.

The germline V gene specifies SGHRS as CDR1 and YFSETQ as CDR2. V and J are trimmed by 2 bases and 4 bases, and the gene matches miss 10 bases of the junction. The CDR3 runs 17 residues from the cysteine to the phenylalanine. The sequence is cut down to CDR3 DNA, 51 bases in frame from base 1. To sequence the TCRbeta CDR3 region, genomic DNA was isolated from the sorted cells. TCRbeta CDR3 regions were sequenced using the immunoSEQ Assay. Held by TCRdb, this immuneACCESS table contains in-frame sequences only and omits some clones. Under half of the omission traces to an unresolved V gene where checked; the cause of the rest is unknown. Counted in this sample were 77,000 or so clones; about 88% of them appeared once. The ten biggest clones cover roughly an eighth of the sample. The trial excluded patients who had a history of autoimmune disease or who were on systemic immunosuppression. Peripheral blood for TCR sequencing was drawn from every dose cohort at baseline, at cycle 4 day 1 and at cycle 7 day 1. Samples came from an open-label, multicenter, first-in-human phase I dose-escalation trial of ivuxolimab. Adults with locally advanced or metastatic head and neck squamous cell, hepatocellular, melanoma or renal cell carcinoma were enrolled in the trial. CD4+ and CD8+ T cells were sorted separately from peripheral blood before TCR sequencing.

In regard to this clone: It has no known antigen specificity. No per-base quality is available; no much larger clone lies one base away.

Specimen: CD4+ or CD8+ T cells sorted from blood, collected in a trial of the OX40 agonist ivuxolimab. The receptor comes from an adult with an advanced solid tumor such as melanoma, head and neck, liver or kidney cancer. This sequence uses TRBV5-1 and TRBJ1-2, with TRBD1 identical over 11 junction bases. The CDR3 corresponds to CASSLQTGQGESYGYTF. The DNA sequence is TGCGCCAGCAGCTTACAAACGGGACAGGGGGAATCCTATGGCTACACCTTC.